Presented here are 24 T cell receptor beta chains from one specimen sequenced in a study of post-analysis software for immune sequencing data. Findings of the study overall: When patients were compared with controls, about 5 TRBV segments were more frequent, TRBV5-6, TRBV5-1 and TRBV20-1 among them.

TCR beta cDNA libraries had unique molecular identifiers. TCRdb processed the PCR reads anew with MiXCR; each CDR3 protein has one entry. The table lists about 200,000 distinct CDR3 sequences, roughly 28% of them singletons, with 3.4% in the top ten. Antigens for these TCRs are unknown. The specimen was blood. The receptors originated from a girl under 18 with multiple sclerosis.

This clonotype was recorded many times. The chain couples TRBV7-9 to TRBJ2-1; the match to TRBD1 covers 9 bases. This CDR3 spans 17 amino acids. V shed 1 base and J 4 bases; nucleotides not matched to a gene: 8. CDR1 is SEHNR, CDR2 FQNEAQ, per germline (reference sequence). CDR3 sequence (DNA): TGTGCCAGCAGCTTAGGGGGTTGGGACAGGGATTACAATGAGCAGTTCTTC. Protein: CASSLGGWDRDYNEQFF.

The DNA of the CDR3 is TGTGCCAGCAGAGACGGAGCGGGGGGCCAGACAGATACGCAGTATTTT. It specifies CASRDGAGGQTDTQYF. This chain links TRBV7-2 with TRBJ2-3; 9 positions agree with TRBD2. CDR3 length: 16 amino acids. Unmatched junction bases numbered 10, after V lost 6 bases and J lost 3 bases. Germline loops: CDR1 SGHTA, CDR2 FQGNSA.

The V call is TRBV20-1, the J call TRBJ2-1; D is unresolved. CDR1 and CDR2 from the germline V gene are DFQATT and SNEGSKA (reference sequence). V shed 2 bases and J shed 4 bases, with 12 bases lying between them. The CDR3 loop spans 14 amino acids. The DNA for the CDR3 is TGCAGTGCTAGAAAACTATGCCGGTACAATGAGCAGTTCTTC. Its protein product is CSARKLCRYNEQFF.

This clonotype was found many times. The CDR3 DNA reads TGCAGCGTCCGGAGGTCGACAGGTCGTGGGGCCAACGTCCTGACTTTC. Translation gives CSVRRSTGRGANVLTF. The chain couples TRBV29-1 to TRBJ2-6, with D possibly TRBD1 on 6 matching bases. The germline V and J ends were trimmed by 6 bases and 3 bases, with 18 bases remaining between them. From germline, CDR1 is SQVTM and CDR2 ANQGSEA. The CDR3 loop spans 16 amino acids.

As for this clonotype: One junction end does not reproduce the germline sequence, and a read error may be involved. The chain employs TRBV5-1 and TRBJ1-6, with TRBD1 matching 10 bases. The CDR3 runs to 16 residues. The germline V gene has CDR1 SGHRS and CDR2 YFSETQ. CDR3 DNA: TGCGCCAGCAGCCTCGACAGGGGGCGCGGTGGTTCACCCCCCCACTTT. This codes for CASSLDRGRGGSPPHF.

The chain recombines TRBV6-5 with TRBJ1-6; 10 nucleotides match TRBD1. CDR3 size: 14 residues. The ends lost 6 bases at V and 7 bases at J; junction bases unmatched: 3. CDR1 and CDR2 (germline): MNHEY, SVGAGI. CDR3 protein: CASRQTGGNSPLHF. The CDR3 nucleotides read TGTGCCAGCAGGCAGACAGGGGGCAATTCACCCCTCCACTTT.

This clonotype appeared many times. This sequence joins TRBV4-2 and TRBJ2-1; D may match TRBD1 or TRBD2 (5 bases each). CDR1 LGHNA and CDR2 YNFKEQ come from the germline V gene. The CDR3 consists of 14 residues. Trimming took off 4 bases at V and 2 bases at J, with 9 bases between the two ends. Here the CDR3 reads CASSPEGTYNEQFF. In DNA, the CDR3 is TGTGCCAGCAGCCCTGAGGGGACCTACAATGAGCAGTTCTTC.

This rearrangement joins TRBV14 to TRBJ1-2; D possibly corresponds to TRBD1 (6 bases). The ends were cut back, 4 bases at V and 8 bases at J, with 20 bases in the middle. This CDR3 has 15 amino acids. The V gene's germline CDR1 is SGHDN and CDR2 FVKESK. The CDR3 region has the DNA TGTGCCAGCAGCCGATTAAGCGCAGGGGACGGGGGCTACACCTTC. Residues: CASSRLSAGDGGYTF.

To note about this clonotype: One junction end disagrees with the germline gene, perhaps due to a read error. The rearrangement joins TRBV6-5 to TRBJ2-4; 7 positions agree with TRBD2. CDR1 and CDR2 from the germline V gene are MNHEY and SVGAGI. The CDR3 length is 14 residues. In DNA form, the CDR3 reads TGTGCCTGCAGTTACGGCGGGGAGGGCGAGACCCAGGACTTC. Protein sequence: CACSYGGEGETQDF.

This clonotype was counted at least ten times. The chain recombines TRBV11-2 with TRBJ2-5; weak D call: TRBD2 (6 bases). The CDR3 length is 16 residues. Trimming removed 0 bases at V and 5 bases at J, with 16 bases between. Germline-derived CDR1 and CDR2 are SGHAT and FQNNGV. The CDR3 loop is CASSLDPTASEETQYF. CDR3 nucleotides: TGTGCCAGCAGCTTAGATCCTACGGCTAGCGAGGAGACCCAGTACTTC.

This clonotype has more than one count but fewer than ten. The chain has TRBV5-1 and TRBJ2-2; 7 positions match TRBD1. Trimming cost V 2 bases and J 6 bases; bases outside gene matches: 7. The CDR3 extends over 15 amino acids. Germline-derived CDR1 and CDR2 are SGHRS and YFSETQ. The CDR3 spells CASSLTRGTSGELFF. The CDR3 coding sequence is TGCGCCAGCAGCTTAACCAGGGGGACCTCCGGGGAGCTGTTTTTT.

This clonotype turned up a few times. This chain joins TRBV20-1 and TRBJ1-5; 8 bases are a match to TRBD1. The CDR3 is 17 residues long. V lost 4 bases, J lost 0 bases, and 11 bases stayed unmatched. Germline-derived CDR1 and CDR2 are DFQATT and SNEGSKA (reference sequence). In DNA form, the CDR3 reads TGCAGTGCTATAGTCGGACAGGGCGTTTATAGCAATCAGCCCCAGCATTTT. Its protein product is CSAIVGQGVYSNQPQHF.

This clonotype was recorded a few times. The genes are TRBV5-1 and TRBJ1-2; weak D call: TRBD1 (6 bases). Trimming took off 3 bases at V and 9 bases at J, with 9 bases between the two ends. CDR1 and CDR2 from the germline V gene are SGHRS and YFSETQ. The CDR3 runs to 11 residues. CDR3 in amino acids: CASSSQGSYTF. The CDR3 region has the DNA TGCGCCAGCAGCTCGCAGGGGAGCTACACCTTC.

The chain has TRBV3-1 and TRBJ1-2; perhaps TRBD1 as D (5 bases). Between the trimmed V and J ends, which lost 7 bases and 1 base, there was a span of 16 bases. This CDR3 is 15 amino acids long. Germline V lookup: CDR1 LGHDT, CDR2 YNNKEL (reference sequence). The CDR3 region has the DNA TGTGCCAGCACCATGGATGCAGGGAGTAACTATGGCTACACCTTC. This gives the protein CASTMDAGSNYGYTF.

This clonotype appeared many times. This chain links TRBV7-8 with TRBJ2-7, with 10 bases matching TRBD1. Germline-derived CDR1 and CDR2 are SGHVS and FQNEAQ. Trimming at V came to 5 bases and at J to 0 bases, leaving 4 bases not matched to a gene. This CDR3 comprises 15 residues. The CDR3 DNA reads TGTGCCAGCAGCGTACGGACAGGGGGCTCCTACGAGCAGTACTTC. This translates into CASSVRTGGSYEQYF.

This clonotype was observed a handful of times. V is TRBV5-1 and J is TRBJ2-1, with no clear D. CDR3 length: 14 amino acids. CDR1 is SGHRS, CDR2 YFSETQ, per germline. With 2 bases removed from V and 0 bases from J, the gap between germline ends came to 6 bases. The CDR3 spells CASSFDLSYNEQFF. CDR3 nucleotides: TGCGCCAGCAGCTTCGACCTCTCCTACAATGAGCAGTTCTTC.

This clonotype was picked up a small number of times. A much larger clone lies a single base off, so this may be a read error. The V and J genes are TRBV10-3 and TRBJ2-1; 10 positions match TRBD1. The V segment lost 4 bases and the J segment 13 bases; nucleotides outside the gene matches: 7. Germline V CDR1 and CDR2: ENHRY, SYGVKD. The CDR3 is 13 amino acids. DNA of the CDR3: TGTGCCATCAGTGCAGGGACAGGGGAGACCCAGTTCTTC. Translation: CAISAGTGETQFF.

This clonotype was recorded a few times. V gene TRBV11-2 combines with J gene TRBJ2-7; the D is unclear. The DNA end lines up better with TRBJ2-5; the J call may be wrong. CDR3 size: 14 residues. Germline-derived CDR1 and CDR2 are SGHAT and FQNNGV. CDR3 sequence reads: CASSLAVSYETQYF. DNA of the CDR3: TGTGCCAGCAGCTTAGCTGTCAGCTACGAGACCCAGTACTTC.

With regard to this clonotype: A much larger clone lies one base from this, so it may be a read error. The chain combines TRBV6-5 with TRBJ2-1; D is unresolved. From germline, CDR1 is MNHEY and CDR2 SVGAGI. The CDR3 contains 16 residues. The CDR3 nucleotides read TGTACCAGCAGTTACCTCCGACAAAGCTCCTACAATGAGCAGTTCTTC. As protein: CTSSYLRQSSYNEQFF.

About this clonotype itself: A clone one base away is much larger, so this may be a read error. The genes are TRBV12-3 or TRBV12-4 and TRBJ2-3, with TRBD2 matching 11 bases. The CDR3 spans 14 residues. For the CDR3, the DNA is TGTGCCGGCAGGACTAGCGGGAGCACAGATACGCAGTATTTT. Translated, it gives CAGRTSGSTDTQYF.

The chain has TRBV7-9 and TRBJ2-2; TRBD2 agrees at 14 bases. Germline V CDR1 and CDR2: SEHNR, FQNEAQ (reference sequence). The ends lost 5 bases at V and 4 bases at J; junction bases unmatched: 15. CDR3 size: 20 residues. The CDR3 spells CASSGRNSGTSGSVTGELFF. Written as DNA, the CDR3 is TGTGCCAGCAGCGGCCGAAATTCTGGGACTAGCGGGAGTGTCACCGGGGAGCTGTTTTTT.

This clonotype is a singleton in its sample. A single base separates this from a much larger clone, so it may be a read error. The V and J genes are TRBV28 and TRBJ2-1, with 7 bases identical to TRBD1. After removal of 7 bases from V and 13 bases from J, the junction contained 10 bases not matched to a gene. Germline lookup yields CDR1 MDHEN and CDR2 SYDVKM. The CDR3 is 12 residues long. The CDR3 region has the DNA TGTGCCAGCAAGGCAGGGGGAGAGACCCAGTTCTTC. This sequence encodes CASKAGGETQFF.

This clonotype was seen repeatedly, ten times or more. The rearrangement uses TRBV29-1 and TRBJ2-5; no firm D call. CDR3 size: 12 residues. Germline loops: CDR1 SQVTM, CDR2 ANQGSEA. V lost 2 bases, J lost 1 base, and 5 bases lay in between. CDR3 DNA sequence: TGCAGCGTTGAACACCTCCAAGAGACCCAGTACTTC. Translated: CSVEHLQETQYF. The whole variable domain, remainder taken from reference TRBV29-1 and TRBJ2-5, is SAVISQKPSRDICQRGTSLTIQCQVDSQVTMMFWYRQQPGQSLTLIATANQGSEATYESGFVIDKFPISRPNLTFSTLTVSNMSPEDSSIYLCSVEHLQETQYFGPGTRLLVL.

The chain is built from TRBV20-1 and TRBJ2-1; 13 bases map to TRBD2. Unmatched junction bases numbered 11, after V lost 0 bases and J lost 9 bases. In germline, CDR1 is DFQATT, CDR2 SNEGSKA (reference sequence). The CDR3 covers 17 residues. CDR3 loop: CSARDRLAGGLGLEQFF. The CDR3 bases are TGCAGTGCTAGAGACAGACTAGCGGGAGGCTTGGGTCTTGAGCAGTTCTTC.